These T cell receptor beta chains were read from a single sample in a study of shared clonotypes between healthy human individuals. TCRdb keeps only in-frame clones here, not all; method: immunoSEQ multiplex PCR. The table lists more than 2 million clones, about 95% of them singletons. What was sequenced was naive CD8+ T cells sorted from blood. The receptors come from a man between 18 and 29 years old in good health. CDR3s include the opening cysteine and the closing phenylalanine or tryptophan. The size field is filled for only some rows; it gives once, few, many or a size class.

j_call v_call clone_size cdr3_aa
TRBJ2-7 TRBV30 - CAWSPLIFSYEQYF
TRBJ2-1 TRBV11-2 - CASRGPSSYNEQFF
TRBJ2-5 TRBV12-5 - CASGSLEGLQETQYF
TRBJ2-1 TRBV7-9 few CASSLTTSAHNEQFF
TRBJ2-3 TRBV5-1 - CASSSYRGPTDTQYF
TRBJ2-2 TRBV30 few CAWSRTVGGNTGELFF
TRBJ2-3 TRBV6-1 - CASSEASRRTTDTQYF
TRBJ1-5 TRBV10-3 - CAISEGGYGNQPQHF
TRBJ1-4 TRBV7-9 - CASSLGGVPSTMEKLFF
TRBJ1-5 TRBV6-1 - CASSDYRGRNQPQHF
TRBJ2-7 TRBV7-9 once CASSSRDRGYYEQYF
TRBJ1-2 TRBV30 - CAWSPGDGYTF